Given below is one TCR beta chain in context. This sample is part of a study of control samples from healthy donors and cancer patients. V trimming: 6 bases; J trimming: 6 bases; junction bases outside the gene matches: 4. The CDR3 loop spans 14 amino acids. CDR1 and CDR2 (germline): MNHEY, SMNVEV (reference sequence). Data came from immunoSEQ multiplex PCR; TCRdb stores just in-frame clones and leaves some out. The sample lists around 170,000 clones; more than 90% were seen once. The chain employs TRBV27 and TRBJ2-7, with TRBD2 identical over 14 bases. The clonotype was recovered from a young man in good health. The sequenced sample consisted of blood. CDR3 coding DNA: TGTGCCAGCAGCCCCGGGACTAGCGGGAGCGAGCAGTACTTC. It translates to CASSPGTSGSEQYF.